This T cell receptor (beta chain) comes out of a study of radiotherapy plus CTLA-4 blockade in lung cancer. Lung cancer patients with chemo-refractory metastatic non-small-cell disease were given focal radiation plus CTLA-4 blockade with ipilimumab. Clones were read by immunoSEQ multiplex PCR, and TCRdb kept only the in-frame ones, dropping some. The sample carries tens of thousands of clones, roughly 76% recorded once. Sample: peripheral blood, taken from a patient treated with radiotherapy plus ipilimumab. This TCR was sampled from a human donor with non-small cell lung cancer who had a complete response to radiotherapy plus ipilimumab.

This CDR3 is CASGVRATQPQHF. For the CDR3, the DNA is TGTGCCAGCGGGGTGAGGGCAACCCAGCCCCAGCATTTT. This chain connects TRBV6-5 to TRBJ1-5; D remains ambiguous. The CDR3 runs 13 residues. Per the germline V gene, CDR1 is MNHEY and CDR2 is SVGAGI. Trimming shortened V by 8 bases and J by 7 bases, and 15 bases separated the two germline ends.